This is a list of T cell receptor beta chains from one sample in a study of identical twins. TCRdb redid the calling of the 5' RACE reads with MiXCR, one entry per CDR3 protein. The sample has about 520,000 distinct CDR3 sequences, roughly 21% seen once. These data are also associated with another study on T cells expressing NK-cell markers.

The sample comprised CD4+ T cells sorted from blood. These receptors were collected from a woman aged 18-29 years in good health. Both conserved end residues are part of each CDR3. A D gene is named only where the DNA matches it firmly. Clone size, where shown, is once, few, many, or a class for clones that have expanded.

J: TRBJ1-5
D: -
V: TRBV10-3
size: few
DNA: TGTGCCATCAGTGAGTCGAGGGGGAATCAGCCCCAGCATTTT
CDR3: CAISESRGNQPQHF

J: TRBJ1-1
D: -
V: TRBV29-1
size: few
DNA: TGCAGCGTTTCCCTCCCGAACACTGAAGCTTTCTTT
CDR3: CSVSLPNTEAFF

J: TRBJ2-5
D: -
V: TRBV30
size: -
DNA: TGTGCCATGGGGACTCCGGAGACCCAGTACTTC
CDR3: CAMGTPETQYF

J: TRBJ2-5
D: TRBD1
V: TRBV7-6
size: few
DNA: TGTGCCAGCAGGCCCGGGACAGGTTCCTTTCAAGAGACCCAGTACTTC
CDR3: CASRPGTGSFQETQYF

J: TRBJ2-7
D: TRBD2
V: TRBV20-1
size: many
DNA: TGCAGTGCTAATAGCGGGGGAGGCCACGAGCAGTACTTC
CDR3: CSANSGGGHEQYF

J: TRBJ2-1
D: TRBD2
V: TRBV5-1
size: -
DNA: TGCGCCAGCAGCCTGGGAGGTAGCGGGGACTACAATGAGCAGTTCTTC
CDR3: CASSLGGSGDYNEQFF

J: TRBJ1-2
D: -
V: TRBV6-1
size: -
DNA: TGTGCCAGCAGTGAAGTTCTAGGGTTCGGGGGCTACACCTTC
CDR3: CASSEVLGFGGYTF

J: TRBJ1-1
D: -
V: TRBV20-1
size: -
DNA: TGCAGTGCTAGTGAGCGGGACACTGAAGCTTTCTTT
CDR3: CSASERDTEAFF

J: TRBJ2-7
D: TRBD1
V: TRBV15
size: -
DNA: TGTGCCACCAAACGGGACAGACTTTACGAGCAGTACTTC
CDR3: CATKRDRLYEQYF

J: TRBJ2-5
D: -
V: TRBV14
size: few
DNA: TGTGCCAGCAGCCCAAACCCCCAAGAGACCCAGTACTTC
CDR3: CASSPNPQETQYF

J: TRBJ2-2
D: -
V: TRBV2
size: -
DNA: TGTGCCAGCACGATGGACAGGAACACCGGGGAGCTGTTTTTT
CDR3: CASTMDRNTGELFF

J: TRBJ2-1
D: TRBD2
V: TRBV9
size: -
DNA: TGTGCCAGCAGCGTAGCCCCAGCGGGAGCGGGCAATGAGCAGTTCTTC
CDR3: CASSVAPAGAGNEQFF

J: TRBJ2-3
D: -
V: TRBV7-2
size: few
DNA: TGTGCCAGCAGCTTACGTTCGGCGGACAGCACAGATACGCAGTATTTT
CDR3: CASSLRSADSTDTQYF

J: TRBJ2-5
D: -
V: TRBV20-1
size: -
DNA: TGCAGTGCTAGTTGGCAGGGCCGCGGACGCGAGACCCAGTACTTC
CDR3: CSASWQGRGRETQYF

J: TRBJ2-3
D: -
V: TRBV6-5
size: -
DNA: TGTGCCAGCAGTTACACCCTAAGGCCGGATACGCAGTATTTT
CDR3: CASSYTLRPDTQYF

J: TRBJ2-1
D: -
V: TRBV19
size: few
DNA: TGTGCCAGTAAAGGGCCTGACAGGATTGAGTTCTTC
CDR3: CASKGPDRIEFF

J: TRBJ2-3
D: -
V: TRBV7-9
size: few
DNA: TGTGCCAGCAGCCGATTCGGGAGCACAGATACGCAGTATTTT
CDR3: CASSRFGSTDTQYF

J: TRBJ2-3
D: TRBD2
V: TRBV20-1
size: -
DNA: TGCAGTGCTAGAGCGGCTAGCGGGAACACAGATACGCAGTATTTT
CDR3: CSARAASGNTDTQYF

J: TRBJ2-7
D: TRBD2
V: TRBV10-3
size: few
DNA: TGTGCCATCGCTGATGGGGGGGGAGGCTACGAGCAGTACTTC
CDR3: CAIADGGGGYEQYF

J: TRBJ1-1
D: -
V: TRBV11-3
size: few
DNA: TGTGCCAGCAGCTGGACGACAGGATATTCAACTGAAGCTTTCTTT
CDR3: CASSWTTGYSTEAFF

J: TRBJ2-7
D: TRBD2
V: TRBV5-1
size: many
DNA: TGTGCCAGCAGTTTAGCGGGAGGAAGGTCCTACGAGCAGTACTTC
CDR3: CASSLAGGRSYEQYF

J: TRBJ1-1
D: -
V: TRBV6-5
size: few
DNA: TGTGCCAGCAGTCCTAATGGAGCTGAAGCTTTCTTT
CDR3: CASSPNGAEAFF

J: TRBJ2-1
D: -
V: TRBV12-3/TRBV12-4
size: -
DNA: TGTGCCAGCAGTGGGCGTAGTGAGCAGTTCTTC
CDR3: CASSGRSEQFF

J: TRBJ1-5
D: -
V: TRBV12-3/TRBV12-4
size: -
DNA: TGTGCCAGCAGTTTTGTGGCGCATCAGCCCCAGCATTTT
CDR3: CASSFVAHQPQHF

J: TRBJ2-1
D: TRBD2
V: TRBV20-1
size: few
DNA: TGCAGTGCCCGACTAGCGGGGGCCTCCCGAGTCCACAATGAGCAGTTCTTC
CDR3: CSARLAGASRVHNEQFF

J: TRBJ2-7
D: TRBD1
V: TRBV18
size: -
DNA: TGTGCCAGCTCACCAGGGACAGGGAATGTACGAGGGCAGTACTTC
CDR3: CASSPGTGNVRGQYF

J: TRBJ1-1
D: -
V: TRBV6-2/TRBV6-3
size: -
DNA: TGTGCCAGCAGTTATAGAAGTGAAGCTTTCTTT
CDR3: CASSYRSEAFF

J: TRBJ1-6
D: -
V: TRBV5-1
size: -
DNA: TGCGCCAGCACCCTGCGAGGACTCGGGGACTTCTCACCCCTCCACTTT
CDR3: CASTLRGLGDFSPLHF

J: TRBJ2-7
D: -
V: TRBV10-3
size: -
DNA: TGTGCCATCAGTGATTTTAGCGGCCGCTCCTCCTACGAGCAGTACTTC
CDR3: CAISDFSGRSSYEQYF

J: TRBJ1-1
D: -
V: TRBV12-3/TRBV12-4
size: few
DNA: TGTGCCAGCAGTTTAAAGGGTGAAGCTTTCTTT
CDR3: CASSLKGEAFF

J: TRBJ2-6
D: -
V: TRBV12-3/TRBV12-4
size: few
DNA: TGTGCCAGCAGTTTAGCGCTAAGAGGGATCGGCTCTGGGGCCAACGTCCTGACTTTC
CDR3: CASSLALRGIGSGANVLTF

J: TRBJ1-3
D: -
V: TRBV12-3/TRBV12-4
size: many
DNA: TGTGCCAGCAGTTTATACACCATATATTTT
CDR3: CASSLYTIYF

J: TRBJ2-3
D: TRBD2
V: TRBV20-1
size: -
DNA: TGCAGTGCCCCGGGACTAGCGATGACAGATACGCAGTATTTT
CDR3: CSAPGLAMTDTQYF

J: TRBJ2-7
D: -
V: TRBV5-1
size: -
DNA: TGCGCCAGCAGCTTGGGGGACTCCTTCTACGAGCAGTACTTC
CDR3: CASSLGDSFYEQYF

J: TRBJ1-2
D: -
V: TRBV7-8
size: few
DNA: TGTGCCAGCAGCTTAGCGCAGTGGGATCCTGGCTACACCTTC
CDR3: CASSLAQWDPGYTF

J: TRBJ2-6
D: -
V: TRBV20-1
size: -
DNA: TGCAGTGCTAGAGATGGACAGTCTGGGGCCAACGTCCTGACTTTC
CDR3: CSARDGQSGANVLTF

J: TRBJ2-1
D: -
V: TRBV29-1
size: many
DNA: TGCAGCGGCGGGGATAGGGCCAATGAGCAGTTCTTC
CDR3: CSGGDRANEQFF

J: TRBJ1-4
D: TRBD1
V: TRBV7-9
size: few
DNA: TGTGCCAGCAGCCAAAGAGGGACAGATGAAAAACTGTTTTTT
CDR3: CASSQRGTDEKLFF

J: TRBJ1-5
D: TRBD1
V: TRBV3-1
size: -
DNA: TGTGCCAGCAGCCAAGGGGCAGGGGGACAGCCCCAGCATTTT
CDR3: CASSQGAGGQPQHF

J: TRBJ1-2
D: -
V: TRBV29-1
size: many
DNA: TGCAGCGGAACTGACAGTGGCTATGGCTACACCTTC
CDR3: CSGTDSGYGYTF

J: TRBJ2-2
D: -
V: TRBV6-5
size: -
DNA: TGTGCCAGCAGCTACACGTGGGCGGGCGGGGAGCTGTTTTTT
CDR3: CASSYTWAGGELFF

J: TRBJ2-6
D: TRBD2
V: TRBV10-3
size: -
DNA: TGTGCCATCACCGAACCTAGCGGGAGAGGGGCTGGGGCCAACGTCCTGACTTTC
CDR3: CAITEPSGRGAGANVLTF

J: TRBJ2-1
D: -
V: TRBV19
size: -
DNA: TGTGCCAGTAGTATGAGGACAGCCTACAATGAGCAGTTCTTC
CDR3: CASSMRTAYNEQFF

J: TRBJ2-7
D: -
V: TRBV7-2
size: -
DNA: TGTGCCAGCAGCTTAATAATGGCTAGAACGGACGAGCAGTACTTC
CDR3: CASSLIMARTDEQYF

J: TRBJ2-7
D: -
V: TRBV12-3/TRBV12-4
size: -
DNA: TGTGCCAGCAGTTCGGGGTTTAGGCTCTACGAGCAGTACTTC
CDR3: CASSSGFRLYEQYF

J: TRBJ1-1
D: TRBD1
V: TRBV14
size: few
DNA: TGTGCCAGCAGCCAACGGACAGGGCATAATACTGAAGCTTTCTTT
CDR3: CASSQRTGHNTEAFF

J: TRBJ2-7
D: TRBD2
V: TRBV5-8
size: -
DNA: TGTGCCAGCAGCTTGAGCGGGAGGCTTTCCTACGAGCAGTACTTC
CDR3: CASSLSGRLSYEQYF

J: TRBJ2-1
D: TRBD2
V: TRBV4-3
size: -
DNA: TGCGCCAGCAGCCAGCGACTAGCGGGAGGAGGAAATGAGCAGTTCTTC
CDR3: CASSQRLAGGGNEQFF

J: TRBJ2-5
D: -
V: TRBV7-9
size: few
DNA: TGTGCCAGCAGGTTCGGAGCGGAAGAGACCCAGTACTTC
CDR3: CASRFGAEETQYF

J: TRBJ2-7
D: -
V: TRBV20-1
size: -
DNA: TGCAGTGCTCGACAGGATGGGAGCGAGCAGTACTTC
CDR3: CSARQDGSEQYF

J: TRBJ1-5
D: -
V: TRBV18
size: few
DNA: TGTGCCAGCTCACCACCAGCAAATAGCAATCAGCCCCAGCATTTT
CDR3: CASSPPANSNQPQHF

J: TRBJ2-1
D: -
V: TRBV20-1
size: few
DNA: TGCAGTGCTAGAGGGGTAGCGGTCTCCTACAATGAGCAGTTCTTC
CDR3: CSARGVAVSYNEQFF

J: TRBJ1-2
D: -
V: TRBV20-1
size: many
DNA: TGCAGTGCTGGCGCGGGCCTCCCGGCCTATGGCTACACCTTC
CDR3: CSAGAGLPAYGYTF

J: TRBJ1-6
D: -
V: TRBV16
size: few
DNA: TGTGCCAGCAGCCAATCTACCCCTACTTGGCTCCACTTT
CDR3: CASSQSTPTWLHF